One T cell receptor (beta chain) is described in this entry. Other DNA sequences from this sample encode an identical CDR3 as well. The sample belongs to a study of shared clonotypes between healthy human individuals. Per germline, CDR1 MDHEN and CDR2 SYDVKM. Losses at the gene ends were 6 bases for V and 8 bases for J; bases not matched to a gene: 4. The CDR3 spans 13 residues. Repertoires were generated with immunoSEQ multiplex PCR, while TCRdb's copy carries only in-frame clones and drops some. The table has some 2,000,000 clones, approximately 96% seen once. This chain connects TRBV28 to TRBJ1-2; 12 nucleotides match TRBD1. This receptor was obtained from a man aged 18 to 29 in good health. The sample consisted of naive CD4+ T cells sorted from blood. Subset defined: CD45RA+ positively selected. CDR3 region: CASRGQGAGGYTF. Written as DNA, the CDR3 is TGTGCCAGCAGGGGACAGGGGGCGGGCGGCTACACCTTC.